These 27 T cell receptor beta chains originate from one sample sequenced in a study of cytomegalovirus exposure and HLA in healthy donors (dated 2017 in TCRdb). Preparation of the library involved the immunoSEQ multiplex PCR assay. TCRdb took this table from immuneACCESS and kept in-frame rearrangements with V and J called. Such tables lack part of the clones; where checked against another copy, unresolved V genes explain under half of the gap, and the rest is unexplained. For this sample there are 200,000 or so clones; around 86% appear just once. The ten largest clones capture about 2% of the sample. Sequencing used PBMCs. The receptors here all came from a woman aged 18 to 35 in good health and CMV-seropositive.

This chain links TRBV5-1 with TRBJ1-2, with no clear D. V lost 6 bases to trimming and J lost 0 bases, with 18 bases between them. The CDR3 is 16 amino acids. Germline-derived CDR1 and CDR2 are SGHRS and YFSETQ. The CDR3 spells CASTLNGGETNYGYTF. In DNA form, the CDR3 reads TGCGCCAGCACCCTCAACGGTGGAGAGACTAACTATGGCTACACCTTC.

The CDR3 loop reads CASSPQGGGYEQYF. DNA of the CDR3: TGTGCCAGCTCACCCCAGGGAGGGGGTTACGAGCAGTACTTC. The chain combines TRBV18 with TRBJ2-7, with TRBD2 as a possible D gene (7 bases). The CDR3 consists of 14 residues. V lost 3 bases to trimming and J lost 4 bases, with 13 bases between them. Germline CDR1 KGHSH, CDR2 LQKENI.

The rearrangement joins TRBV5-1 to TRBJ2-7; D may be TRBD1 (6 bases). V lost 2 bases, J lost 6 bases, and 15 bases lay in between. CDR1 is SGHRS and CDR2 is YFSETQ in the germline V gene. There are 14 residues in the CDR3. This CDR3 reads CASSFYRESGEQYF. The CDR3 nucleotides read TGCGCCAGCAGCTTCTACAGGGAATCAGGCGAGCAGTACTTC.

The chain joins TRBV6-4 to TRBJ2-1; possible D gene TRBD2, 6 bases. Germline CDR1 is MRHNA and CDR2 is SNTAGT. V was cut by 6 bases and J by 0 bases, with 6 bases left in between. There are 13 residues in the CDR3. This CDR3 reads CASSGSSYNEQFF. The CDR3 region has the DNA TGTGCCAGCAGCGGGAGCTCCTACAATGAGCAGTTCTTC.

This clone was found a few times. The chain combines TRBV6-4 with TRBJ2-7; D is unclear. The CDR3 runs 13 residues. The V end lost 3 bases, the J end lost 0 bases, and 6 bases lay between the germline ends. Per the germline V gene, CDR1 is MRHNA and CDR2 is SNTAGT. The CDR3 bases are TGTGCCAGCAGTGAGGGCAGCTCCTACGAGCAGTACTTC. As protein: CASSEGSSYEQYF.

V is TRBV7-6 and J is TRBJ1-3, with D possibly TRBD1 on 6 matching bases. Germline lookup yields CDR1 SGHVS and CDR2 FNYEAQ. CDR3 length equals 14 residues. Trimming shortened V by 2 bases and J by 7 bases, and 12 bases separated the two germline ends. Here the CDR3 reads CASSLSGEYNTIYF. The CDR3 bases are TGTGCCAGCAGCTTATCAGGGGAGTATAACACCATATATTTT.

Remarks on this clone: The junction shows a germline mismatch at one end, possibly a read error. V and J are TRBV10-3 and TRBJ1-1; TRBD1 matches at 11 bases. Germline lookup yields CDR1 ENHRY and CDR2 SYGVKD. This CDR3 is 15 amino acids long. CDR3 in DNA: TGTGCCGTCCAAATCCGGGACAGGGGGAACGCTGAAGCTTTCTTT. It specifies CAVQIRDRGNAEAFF.

This chain uses TRBV2 with TRBJ2-1; 10 nucleotides line up with TRBD2. Germline V gives CDR1 SNHLY, CDR2 FYNNEI. V shed 8 bases, J shed 3 bases, and the junction held 4 bases outside the gene matches. The CDR3 spans 14 residues. The CDR3 DNA sequence: TGTGCCAGCGGACTAGCGGTTCTCTACAATGAGCAGTTCTTC. Translating it yields CASGLAVLYNEQFF.

V is TRBV23-1 and J is TRBJ2-1; 9 bases are a match to TRBD1. TRBV23-1 is known as an ORF, though its function is uncertain. This CDR3 region has 15 residues. Trimming at V came to 2 bases and at J to 6 bases, leaving 5 bases not matched to a gene. The CDR3 region is CASSQLRQGGNEQFF. In DNA, the CDR3 is TGCGCCAGCAGTCAACTCCGACAGGGGGGCAATGAGCAGTTCTTC.

The J gene is TRBJ2-2, the V gene TRBV4-1; D ambiguous. CDR3 length equals 15 residues. Germline V CDR1 and CDR2: MGHRA, YSYEKL. V was shortened by 0 bases and J by 3 bases, with 8 bases between the two germline ends. The CDR3 is CASSQEGGYTGELFF. The CDR3 nucleotides are TGCGCCAGCAGCCAAGAAGGCGGATACACCGGGGAGCTGTTTTTT.

For this clone: Other DNA variants within this sample encode the same CDR3. This rearrangement joins TRBV15 to TRBJ1-2; D is possibly TRBD1 (6 bases). The CDR3 has 13 amino acids. Trimming took off 0 bases at V and 5 bases at J, with 7 bases between the two ends. The germline CDR1 and CDR2 sequences are LNHNV and YYDKDF (reference sequence). Here the CDR3 reads CATSRDRGYGYTF. Here the CDR3 DNA reads TGTGCCACCAGCAGAGACAGGGGATATGGCTACACCTTC.

V is TRBV5-4 and J is TRBJ1-2; 8 nucleotides agree with TRBD1. The V gene's germline CDR1 is SGHNT and CDR2 YYREEE (reference sequence). V gave up 1 base and J gave up 8 bases; unmatched junction bases: 7. The CDR3 consists of 14 residues. The CDR3 nucleotides read TGTGCCAGCAGCTTGTCCCCCGGGACAGGCGGCTACACCTTC. It is translated as CASSLSPGTGGYTF.

V gene TRBV30 combines with J gene TRBJ1-2, with a possible D match to TRBD1 (6 bases). Germline lookup yields CDR1 GTSNPN and CDR2 SVGIG (reference sequence). The CDR3 runs 17 residues. Trimming pared 0 bases from V and 8 bases from J, leaving 25 bases between. The CDR3, as DNA: TGTGCCTGGAGTGTATGGGCTGTCCCGGCGCCAGGGGAAGGCTACACCTTC. Protein sequence: CAWSVWAVPAPGEGYTF.

The chain recombines TRBV11-3 with TRBJ2-7, with unresolved D. The V gene lost 5 bases and the J gene lost 3 bases, with 8 bases spanning the gap. The CDR3 length is 12 residues. Germline CDR1 reads SGHNT; CDR2 reads YENEEA. The CDR3 reads CASSRGNYEQYF. In nucleotides, the CDR3 is TGTGCCAGCAGCCGCGGAAACTACGAGCAGTACTTC. Drawing the rest from reference TRBV11-3 and TRBJ2-7, the complete variable domain is EAGVVQSPRYKIIEKKQPVAFWCNPISGHNTLYWYLQNLGQGPELLIRYENEEAVDDSQLPKDRFSAERLKGVDSTLKIQPAELGDSAVYLCASSRGNYEQYFGPGTRLTVT.

This chain joins TRBV10-3 and TRBJ2-5; 7 positions agree with TRBD1. V lost 7 bases, J lost 2 bases, and 7 bases stayed unmatched. Germline CDR1 reads ENHRY; CDR2 reads SYGVKD. CDR3 length equals 14 residues. The CDR3 loop reads CAIKPGTVQETQYF. In DNA, the CDR3 is TGTGCCATCAAACCCGGGACAGTGCAAGAGACCCAGTACTTC.

Remarks on this clone: The sample carries other DNA sequences with the same CDR3. CDR3 in amino acids: CASSQGLPYEQYF. As DNA, the CDR3 is TGCGCCAGCAGCCAAGGACTTCCCTACGAGCAGTACTTC. The chain carries TRBV4-1 and TRBJ2-7, with no clear D. The CDR3 runs to 13 residues. V was clipped by 1 base and J by 2 bases, with 6 bases between them. Germline V gene lookup returns CDR1 MGHRA and CDR2 YSYEKL.

The V call is TRBV19, the J call TRBJ2-3; D possibly corresponds to TRBD2 (5 bases). V was trimmed by 1 base and J by 2 bases, leaving 10 bases between them. The CDR3 is 15 residues long. Germline CDR1 is LNHDA and CDR2 is SQIVND (reference sequence). The CDR3 reads CASSIGTGYTDTQYF. The CDR3 nucleotides are TGTGCCAGTAGTATAGGGACTGGATACACAGATACGCAGTATTTT.

V is TRBV28 and J is TRBJ2-1; no clear D gene. V lost 6 bases to trimming and J lost 3 bases, with 15 bases between them. The germline CDR1 and CDR2 sequences are MDHEN and SYDVKM. The CDR3 covers 15 residues. The CDR3: CASSRRNSVYNEQFF. CDR3 bases: TGTGCCAGCAGCCGCCGAAATTCGGTCTACAATGAGCAGTTCTTC. The variable domain in full, completed from reference TRBV28 and TRBJ2-1, reads DVKVTQSSRYLVKRTGEKVFLECVQDMDHENMFWYRQDPGLGLRLIYFSYDVKMKEKGDIPEGYSVSREKKERFSLILESASTNQTSMYLCASSRRNSVYNEQFFGPGTRLTVL.

The chain joins TRBV18 to TRBJ2-4; TRBD2 might be the D (6 bases). Per the germline V gene, CDR1 is KGHSH and CDR2 is LQKENI. This CDR3 is built from 15 residues. Trimming cost V 2 bases and J 2 bases, with 10 bases left between them. CDR3 in amino acids: CASSPLAETKNIQYF. For the CDR3, the DNA is TGTGCCAGCTCACCATTAGCGGAAACCAAAAACATTCAGTACTTC.

The table lists this clone with a count of one. The chain has TRBV28 and TRBJ2-7, with 7 bases that match TRBD1. The CDR3 contains 15 residues. The V gene's germline CDR1 is MDHEN and CDR2 SYDVKM. V gave up 2 bases and J gave up 1 base; unmatched junction bases: 5. CDR3 sequence reads: CASSLIGDSSYEQYF. The CDR3 DNA is TGTGCCAGCAGTTTAATCGGGGACAGTTCCTACGAGCAGTACTTC.

Note on this clone: Distinct nucleotide sequences in the sample also encode this CDR3. This rearrangement joins TRBV9 to TRBJ2-3; 13 nucleotides match TRBD2. The germline CDR1 and CDR2 sequences are SGDLS and YYNGEE. The CDR3 covers 15 residues. The trim removed 3 bases at V and 3 bases at J, leaving 1 base unmatched. The CDR3: CASSGTSGSTDTQYF. CDR3 nucleotides: TGTGCCAGCAGCGGGACTAGCGGGAGTACAGATACGCAGTATTTT.

V and J are TRBV6-1 and TRBJ2-6, with D possibly matching TRBD1 (6 bases). CDR3 length equals 18 residues. The germline V and J ends were trimmed by 1 base and 4 bases, with 17 bases remaining between them. Per the germline V gene, CDR1 is MNHNS and CDR2 is SASEGT. For the CDR3, the DNA is TGTGCCAGCAGTGAAGTCCGGACAGTGCCGCGGGGGGCCAACGTCCTGACTTTC. As protein: CASSEVRTVPRGANVLTF.

The J gene is TRBJ2-7, the V gene TRBV7-6, with a tentative D call TRBD1 (6 bases). The V and J ends lost 3 bases and 2 bases respectively, with 11 bases between them. The CDR3 length is 14 residues. Germline CDR1 reads SGHVS; CDR2 reads FNYEAQ. The CDR3 bases are TGTGCCAGCAGCTTGTCTGGGGGCACCTACGAGCAGTACTTC. Amino acid sequence: CASSLSGGTYEQYF.

The chain couples TRBV28 to TRBJ2-2, with 8 bases matching TRBD2. Germline assignment: CDR1 MDHEN and CDR2 SYDVKM. The V gene end was trimmed by 3 bases and the J gene end by 5 bases; junction bases not matched to a gene: 11. The CDR3 loop spans 17 amino acids. In DNA, the CDR3 is TGTGCCAGCAGTTTTCCCTTGGCGGGAGGTGTAACCGGGGAGCTGTTTTTT. It codes for CASSFPLAGGVTGELFF. The full variable domain, with the rest looked up from reference TRBV28 and TRBJ2-2, is DVKVTQSSRYLVKRTGEKVFLECVQDMDHENMFWYRQDPGLGLRLIYFSYDVKMKEKGDIPEGYSVSREKKERFSLILESASTNQTSMYLCASSFPLAGGVTGELFFGEGSRLTVL.

The rearrangement uses TRBV29-1 and TRBJ2-1, with D perhaps TRBD2 (5 bases). The length of the CDR3 is 14 residues. CDR1 is SQVTM, CDR2 ANQGSEA, per germline. Trimming cost V 2 bases and J 3 bases, with 11 bases left between them. The CDR3 sequence is CSVESTTNYNEQFF. For the CDR3, the DNA is TGCAGCGTTGAATCGACGACTAACTACAATGAGCAGTTCTTC.

V is TRBV15 and J is TRBJ2-3; tentatively, D is TRBD2 (5 bases). This CDR3 is 16 amino acids long. The V and J ends lost 0 bases and 1 base respectively, with 11 bases between them. Per germline, CDR1 LNHNV and CDR2 YYDKDF (reference sequence). The CDR3 region has the DNA TGTGCCACCAGCAGAGACAATCACGGGGGCACAGATACGCAGTATTTT. Translated, it gives CATSRDNHGGTDTQYF.

The chain links TRBV29-1 to TRBJ1-2; no definite D call. With 4 bases removed from V and 5 bases from J, the gap between germline ends came to 14 bases. There are 13 residues in the CDR3. Germline V gene sequence: CDR1 SQVTM, CDR2 ANQGSEA. The CDR3 bases are TGCAGCGTTGCCTCAAGACAAACGTATGGCTACACCTTC. This encodes CSVASRQTYGYTF.